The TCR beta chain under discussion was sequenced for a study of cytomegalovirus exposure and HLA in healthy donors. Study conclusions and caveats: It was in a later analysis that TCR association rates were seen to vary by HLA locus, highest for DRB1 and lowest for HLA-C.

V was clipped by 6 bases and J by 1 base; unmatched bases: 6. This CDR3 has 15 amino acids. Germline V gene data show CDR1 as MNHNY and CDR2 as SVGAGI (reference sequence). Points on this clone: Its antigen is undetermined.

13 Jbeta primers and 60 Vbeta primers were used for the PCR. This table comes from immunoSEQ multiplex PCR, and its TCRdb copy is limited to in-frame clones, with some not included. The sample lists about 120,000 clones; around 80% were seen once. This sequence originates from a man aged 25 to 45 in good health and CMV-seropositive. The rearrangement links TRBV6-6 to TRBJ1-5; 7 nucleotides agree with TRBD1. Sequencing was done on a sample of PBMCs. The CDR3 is CASSHRGGSNQPQHF. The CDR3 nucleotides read TGTGCCAGCAGCCACAGGGGAGGAAGCAATCAGCCCCAGCATTTT.